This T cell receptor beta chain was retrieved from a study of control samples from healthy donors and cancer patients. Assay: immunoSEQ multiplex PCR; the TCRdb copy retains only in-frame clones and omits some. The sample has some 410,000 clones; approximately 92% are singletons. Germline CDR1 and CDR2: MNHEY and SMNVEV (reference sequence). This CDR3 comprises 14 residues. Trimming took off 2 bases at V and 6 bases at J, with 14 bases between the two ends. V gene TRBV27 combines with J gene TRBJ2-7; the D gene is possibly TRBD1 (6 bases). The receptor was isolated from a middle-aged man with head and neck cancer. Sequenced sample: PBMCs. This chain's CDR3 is CASSLVRGVSEQYF. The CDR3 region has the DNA TGTGCCAGCAGTTTAGTCAGGGGAGTGAGCGAGCAGTACTTC.